These 14 T cell receptor beta chains were sequenced from one sample in a study of early T cells in non-severe SARS-CoV-2 infection (dated by TCRdb to 2020 to 2023). The library came from 5' RACE. Sequencing was performed on a NextSeq 500. Clones were called with MiXCR by TCRdb after fastp trimmed the public reads at Q25, and only in-frame beta chains were retained. Every CDR3 protein is listed once, alongside the most common genes and DNA of its rows. This sample gives roughly 70,000 distinct CDR3 sequences in total; 9.5% to 15% of them show up just once. Around 1.3% of the sample lies in the top ten. Specimen: whole blood. Every receptor here comes from an adult who was a healthcare worker with PCR-confirmed SARS-CoV-2 infection or an uninfected control (not recorded which).

This clonotype has a count of ten or more. This chain uses TRBV27 with TRBJ2-1, with 8 bases aligning to TRBD2. This CDR3 is built from 15 residues. The V gene's germline CDR1 is MNHEY and CDR2 SMNVEV (reference sequence). V shed 2 bases and J 7 bases; nucleotides not matched to a gene: 7. CDR3 nucleotide sequence: TGTGCCAGCAGTTTAGGAGCGGGAGCAACTAATGAGCAGTTCTTC. Translation gives CASSLGAGATNEQFF.

The sample holds many counts of this clonotype. The rearrangement links TRBV20-1 to TRBJ2-3; D could derive from TRBD1 or TRBD2 (5 bases each). The CDR3 runs to 15 residues. V lost 3 bases and J lost 0, with 13 bases in between. Germline loops: CDR1 DFQATT, CDR2 SNEGSKA (reference sequence). The CDR3 spells CSASLGTGSTDTQYF. The CDR3 nucleotides read TGCAGTGCTAGCCTTGGGACGGGGAGCACAGATACGCAGTATTTT.

This clonotype was detected many times. J is TRBJ1-1 and V is TRBV6-5; D is unclear. V gave up 2 bases and J gave up 3 bases, with 13 bases separating them. Per germline, CDR1 MNHEY and CDR2 SVGAGI. The CDR3 covers 15 residues. The CDR3 here is CASSYSSTVHTEAFF. CDR3 DNA: TGTGCCAGCAGTTACAGCTCCACAGTCCACACTGAAGCTTTCTTT.

This clonotype was observed at least ten times. The J gene is TRBJ2-6, the V gene TRBV20-1; D unclear. This CDR3 is 15 amino acids long. The V and J ends lost 3 bases and 0 bases respectively, with 9 bases between them. Per germline, CDR1 DFQATT and CDR2 SNEGSKA (reference sequence). CDR3 sequence reads: CSASTDSSGANVLTF. DNA of the CDR3: TGCAGTGCTAGTACAGATAGCTCTGGGGCCAACGTCCTGACTTTC.

In this sample, this clonotype turned up many times. The chain links TRBV28 to TRBJ1-5; no clear D gene. CDR3 size: 14 residues. Between the trimmed V and J ends, which lost 1 base and 0 bases, there was a span of 4 bases. Germline CDR1 reads MDHEN; CDR2 reads SYDVKM. The CDR3 sequence is CASSLFHSNQPQHF. The CDR3 DNA follows: TGTGCCAGCAGTTTATTTCATAGCAATCAGCCCCAGCATTTT.

This clonotype appeared many times. J is TRBJ2-5 and V is TRBV29-1, with TRBD2 matching 10 bases. Germline V gene data show CDR1 as SQVTM and CDR2 as ANQGSEA. The CDR3 extends over 16 amino acids. With V trimmed by 7 bases and J by 2 bases, 13 bases remained unmatched. CDR3 sequence: CSGGGGLAGEQETQYF. CDR3 DNA sequence: TGCAGCGGGGGTGGAGGGCTAGCGGGAGAGCAAGAGACCCAGTACTTC.

This clonotype was recorded at least ten times. The chain carries TRBV10-1 and TRBJ1-1; 10 bases match TRBD1. Unmatched junction bases numbered 2, after V lost 0 bases and J lost 4 bases. CDR3 length: 15 residues. Looked up from germline, CDR1 is WNHNN and CDR2 is SYGVQD (reference sequence). DNA of the CDR3: TGCGCCAGCAGTGAGTCGGGGGACAGGGGCACTGAAGCTTTCTTT. Its protein is CASSESGDRGTEAFF.

This clonotype was observed at least ten times. This chain joins TRBV19 and TRBJ1-5, with TRBD1 matching over 11 bases. With 6 bases clipped from V and 6 bases from J, the junction kept 7 bases outside the gene matches. Per germline, CDR1 LNHDA and CDR2 SQIVND (reference sequence). CDR3 length: 15 amino acids. CDR3 loop: CASRPGQGVRQPQHF. CDR3 coding DNA: TGTGCCAGTAGGCCGGGACAGGGGGTTCGTCAGCCCCAGCATTTT.

The sample holds many counts of this clonotype. V gene TRBV5-1 combines with J gene TRBJ2-3, with D maybe TRBD2 (5 bases). The CDR3 runs 15 residues. V lost 4 bases to trimming and J lost 1 base, with 13 bases between them. Germline loops: CDR1 SGHRS, CDR2 YFSETQ. Here the CDR3 DNA reads TGCGCCAGCAGCGCCCGGACTGACCGCACAGATACGCAGTATTTT. Translation: CASSARTDRTDTQYF.

The V gene is TRBV28, the J gene TRBJ2-3, with D hard to call. V was clipped by 4 bases and J by 5 bases, with 10 bases between them. Germline V CDR1 and CDR2: MDHEN, SYDVKM. The CDR3 has 13 amino acids. Written as DNA, the CDR3 is TGTGCCAGCAGTTGGGATGAAGTAGATACGCAGTATTTT. This gives the protein CASSWDEVDTQYF. The full variable domain, rest sourced from reference TRBV28 and TRBJ2-3, is DVKVTQSSRYLVKRTGEKVFLECVQDMDHENMFWYRQDPGLGLRLIYFSYDVKMKEKGDIPEGYSVSREKKERFSLILESASTNQTSMYLCASSWDEVDTQYFGPGTRLTVL.

This clonotype was seen ten or more times. The chain is built from TRBV6-1 and TRBJ2-7; D remains ambiguous. V lost 2 bases and J 3 bases, leaving 11 bases between the germline ends. CDR1 is MNHNS, CDR2 SASEGT, per germline. The CDR3 runs 14 residues. The DNA of the CDR3 is TGTGCCAGCAGTGAAAGGCGCGGAGTCTACGAGCAGTACTTC. Residues: CASSERRGVYEQYF.

The chain has TRBV29-1 and TRBJ2-7; 7 bases align to TRBD2. The CDR3 consists of 13 residues. V dropped 6 bases and J dropped 2; count of bases not matched to a gene: 7. The germline V gene has CDR1 SQVTM and CDR2 ANQGSEA. Here the CDR3 DNA reads TGCAGCGTAGTACGGACTAGTACCTACGAGCAGTACTTC. Its translation: CSVVRTSTYEQYF.

This chain connects TRBV29-1 to TRBJ1-1, with no clear D. Germline V lookup: CDR1 SQVTM, CDR2 ANQGSEA. This CDR3 contains 13 residues. Trimming cost V 0 bases and J 4 bases, with 9 bases left between them. This CDR3 is CSVEDSGATEAFF. CDR3 bases: TGCAGCGTTGAAGACTCGGGAGCCACTGAAGCTTTCTTT.

This clonotype occurred many times. The V gene is TRBV20-1, the J gene TRBJ2-3; maybe TRBD2 (5 bases). V lost 6 bases and J lost 4, with 17 bases in between. This CDR3 region has 14 residues. CDR1 is DFQATT, CDR2 SNEGSKA, per germline (reference sequence). DNA for the CDR3: TGCAGTGCCTGGGAGACAAAGAGGGCAGATACGCAGTATTTT. It translates to CSAWETKRADTQYF.